The 19 T cell receptor beta chains below were found in one sample sequenced in a study of blood T cell repertoires in COVID-19. Libraries were prepared by immunoSEQ multiplex PCR; TCRdb keeps only in-frame clonotypes and omits some of them. In the table there are approximately 400,000 clones, 91% of which are singletons. The sample taken for sequencing was PBMCs or T cells enriched from blood (not recorded which). These receptors were collected from a woman aged 40 to 50 who had been exposed to COVID-19.

The chain recombines TRBV10-3 with TRBJ2-1; D might be TRBD2 (6 bases). The germline V gene encodes CDR1 ENHRY and CDR2 SYGVKD. The V and J ends lost 8 bases and 4 bases respectively, with 12 bases between them. This CDR3 spans 13 amino acids. CDR3 amino acids: CAIWGGGYNEQFF. In DNA, the CDR3 is TGTGCCATCTGGGGAGGCGGATACAATGAGCAGTTCTTC.

This rearrangement joins TRBV15 to TRBJ2-7; 7 bases match TRBD2. V was clipped by 0 bases and J by 4 bases; unmatched bases: 3. CDR3 length: 14 residues. CDR1 is LNHNV, CDR2 YYDKDF, per germline (reference sequence). CDR3 sequence reads: CATSRERESYEQYF. Here the CDR3 DNA reads TGTGCCACCAGCAGAGAGCGGGAGAGTTACGAGCAGTACTTC.

The chain joins TRBV19 to TRBJ2-6, with D perhaps matching TRBD1 (5 bases). V lost 6 bases, J lost 0 bases, and 18 bases lay in between. From germline, CDR1 is LNHDA and CDR2 SQIVND (reference sequence). This CDR3 contains 18 residues. The CDR3 DNA reads as TGTGCCAGTAGGAGTAGAAGGGGCTCCCTCTCTGGGGCCAACGTCCTGACTTTC. Its translation is CASRSRRGSLSGANVLTF.

The rearrangement links TRBV11-3 to TRBJ1-1; D unresolved. The CDR3 contains 15 residues. V dropped 5 bases and J dropped 3 bases, with 16 bases sitting between them. Germline V gene lookup returns CDR1 SGHNT and CDR2 YENEEA. The chain's CDR3 is CASSPEGRRDTEAFF. Here the CDR3 DNA reads TGTGCCAGCAGCCCCGAGGGTAGGAGGGACACTGAAGCTTTCTTT.

The chain joins TRBV9 to TRBJ1-1, with 9 bases aligning to TRBD1. Germline V lookup: CDR1 SGDLS, CDR2 YYNGEE. This CDR3 is built from 14 residues. V dropped 4 bases and J dropped 5; count of bases not matched to a gene: 6. The CDR3 spells CASSTTGGATEAFF. The CDR3 DNA is TGTGCCAGCAGCACAACAGGGGGCGCAACTGAAGCTTTCTTT.

This chain joins TRBV11-2 and TRBJ1-1, with TRBD1 as a possible D gene (6 bases). From germline, CDR1 is SGHAT and CDR2 FQNNGV. The CDR3 covers 15 residues. V was shortened by 1 base and J by 6 bases, with 15 bases between the two germline ends. The CDR3 spells CASSLVLRGGAEAFF. The CDR3 bases are TGTGCCAGCAGCTTAGTTTTACGAGGGGGTGCTGAAGCTTTCTTT.

The table lists this clone with a few counts. The V and J genes are TRBV10-1 and TRBJ2-7; 9 bases fit TRBD1. The CDR3 is 16 residues long. The V gene end was trimmed by 3 bases and the J gene end by 1 base; junction bases not matched to a gene: 7. In germline, CDR1 is WNHNN, CDR2 SYGVQD (reference sequence). The CDR3 loop reads CASSDYSGTGSYEQYF. In DNA form, the CDR3 reads TGCGCCAGCAGTGACTACTCCGGGACAGGGTCCTACGAGCAGTACTTC.

V gene TRBV3-1 (or the pseudogene TRBV3-2) combines with J gene TRBJ2-5; maybe TRBD2 (7 bases). CDR3 length: 15 amino acids. Germline assignment: CDR1 LGHDT and CDR2 YNNKEL (reference sequence). V gave up 6 bases and J gave up 5 bases, with 19 bases separating them. CDR3 coding DNA: TGTGCCAGCAGTCAGGAGAGGGGGGGCCGGGAGACCCAGTACTTC. It encodes CASSQERGGRETQYF.

The chain recombines TRBV7-2 with TRBJ1-3; 9 positions agree with TRBD1. The CDR3 length is 15 residues. Per germline, CDR1 SGHTA and CDR2 FQGNSA. Trimming removed 4 bases from V and 4 bases from J; junction bases left unmatched: 5. CDR3 DNA: TGTGCCAGCAGCTACCGGACAGGGGACGGAAACACCATATATTTT. Protein: CASSYRTGDGNTIYF.

The rearrangement joins TRBV12-3 or TRBV12-4 to TRBJ2-7; 7 bases line up with TRBD2. V lost 6 bases to trimming and J lost 4 bases; unmatched junction nucleotides: 3. The CDR3 extends over 12 amino acids. For the CDR3, the DNA is TGTGCCAGCAGGGGGGAGGGTTACGAGCAGTACTTC. Its protein product is CASRGEGYEQYF.

This chain's CDR3 is CASSVTGGHEQYF. CDR3 sequence (DNA): TGCGCCAGCAGCGTGACAGGGGGCCACGAGCAGTACTTC. This sequence joins TRBV5-1 and TRBJ2-7; TRBD1 agrees at 10 bases. CDR3 size: 13 residues. V was clipped by 4 bases and J by 5 bases; unmatched bases: 3. Germline V gene lookup returns CDR1 SGHRS and CDR2 YFSETQ. Variable domain in full (rest from reference TRBV5-1 and TRBJ2-7): KAGVTQTPRYLIKTRGQQVTLSCSPISGHRSVSWYQQTPGQGLQFLFEYFSETQRNKGNFPGRFSGRQFSNSRSEMNVSTLELGDSALYLCASSVTGGHEQYFGPGTRLTVT.

This chain links TRBV5-1 with TRBJ2-2, with 10 bases lining up with TRBD2. Trimming removed 1 base from V and 3 bases from J; junction bases left unmatched: 12. The CDR3 sequence is 19 residues long. Germline V gives CDR1 SGHRS, CDR2 YFSETQ. Written as DNA, the CDR3 is TGCGCCAGCAGCTTGATCCGGATACGTGGACTAGCGGACACCGGGGAGCTGTTTTTT. Its protein product is CASSLIRIRGLADTGELFF. The full variable domain, in which reference TRBV5-1 and TRBJ2-2 provide the parts outside the CDR3, is KAGVTQTPRYLIKTRGQQVTLSCSPISGHRSVSWYQQTPGQGLQFLFEYFSETQRNKGNFPGRFSGRQFSNSRSEMNVSTLELGDSALYLCASSLIRIRGLADTGELFFGEGSRLTVL.

The chain recombines TRBV18 with TRBJ1-2; D might be TRBD1 (6 bases). The V and J ends lost 7 bases and 2 bases respectively, with 11 bases between them. The germline gives CDR1 KGHSH, CDR2 LQKENI. This CDR3 is 13 amino acids long. The CDR3 DNA is TGTGCCAGCTGGAAGACAGGCAACTATGGCTACACCTTC. Translating it yields CASWKTGNYGYTF.

The rearrangement joins TRBV6-2 or TRBV6-3 to TRBJ2-5; TRBD2 is a possible D gene (5 bases). Germline assignment: CDR1 MNHEY and CDR2 SVGEGT. The CDR3 sequence is 14 residues long. Trimming took off 5 bases at V and 2 bases at J, with 12 bases between the two ends. The CDR3 bases are TGTGCCAGCAGTAAGGAGGCCAGACAAGAGACCCAGTACTTC. Amino acid sequence: CASSKEARQETQYF.

This clone appeared a few times. The chain links TRBV5-5 to TRBJ2-7; D perhaps matches TRBD1 (6 bases). This CDR3 contains 16 residues. CDR1 and CDR2 from the germline V gene are SGHKS and YYEKEE (reference sequence). V was cut by 4 bases and J by 1 base, with 18 bases left in between. The DNA for the CDR3 is TGTGCCAGCAGCCCAGGGACATCCCGGAGGTCCTACGAGCAGTACTTC. Translation gives CASSPGTSRRSYEQYF.

V gene TRBV5-4 combines with J gene TRBJ2-1, with D tentatively TRBD2 (5 bases). Germline V gene lookup returns CDR1 SGHNT and CDR2 YYREEE (reference sequence). V dropped 10 bases and J dropped 7 bases, with 9 bases sitting between them. The CDR3 is 10 residues long. This chain's CDR3 is CAAGINEQFF. The CDR3 coding sequence is TGTGCCGCGGGCATTAATGAGCAGTTCTTC.

The genes are TRBV5-5 and TRBJ1-2; D is perhaps TRBD1 (6 bases). V was trimmed by 4 bases and J by 6 bases, leaving 13 bases between them. The length of the CDR3 is 13 residues. Per the germline V gene, CDR1 is SGHKS and CDR2 is YYEKEE (reference sequence). CDR3 sequence: CASSPQGENGYTF. In DNA form, the CDR3 reads TGTGCCAGCAGCCCACAGGGAGAAAATGGCTACACCTTC.

The J gene is TRBJ2-1, the V gene TRBV29-1; 12 nucleotides align to TRBD2. There are 14 residues in the CDR3. Germline V gene lookup returns CDR1 SQVTM and CDR2 ANQGSEA. V lost 7 bases, J lost 2 bases, and 3 bases stayed unmatched. For the CDR3, the DNA is TGCAGCGGTGGACTAGCGGGGACCTACAATGAGCAGTTCTTC. It translates to CSGGLAGTYNEQFF.

The chain recombines TRBV15 with TRBJ1-6; D ambiguous. The CDR3 loop spans 15 amino acids. Germline CDR1 and CDR2: LNHNV and YYDKDF (reference sequence). The V end was cut by 0 bases, the J end by 2 bases, with 5 bases between. The CDR3 region is CATSRDSAYNSPLHF. The CDR3 nucleotides read TGTGCCACCAGCAGAGACAGCGCCTATAATTCACCCCTCCACTTT.